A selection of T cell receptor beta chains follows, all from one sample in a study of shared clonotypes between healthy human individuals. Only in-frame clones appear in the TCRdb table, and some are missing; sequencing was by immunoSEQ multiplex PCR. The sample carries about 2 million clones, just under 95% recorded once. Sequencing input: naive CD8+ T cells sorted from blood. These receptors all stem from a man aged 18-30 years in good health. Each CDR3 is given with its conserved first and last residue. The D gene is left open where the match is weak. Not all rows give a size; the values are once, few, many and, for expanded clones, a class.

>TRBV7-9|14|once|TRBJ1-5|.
CASSSDGSNQPQHF
TGTGCCAGCAGCTCGGACGGGAGCAATCAGCCCCAGCATTTT
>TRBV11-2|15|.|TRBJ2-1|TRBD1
CASSLDPGGLDEQFF
TGTGCCAGCAGCTTAGATCCAGGGGGCTTGGATGAGCAGTTCTTC
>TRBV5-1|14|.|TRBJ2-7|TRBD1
CASSLGTGYYEQYF
TGCGCCAGCAGTCTTGGGACAGGGTACTACGAGCAGTACTTC
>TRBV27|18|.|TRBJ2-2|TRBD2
CASSSGLAGLANTGELFF
TGTGCCAGCAGTTCGGGACTAGCGGGCCTCGCGAACACCGGGGAGCTGTTTTTT
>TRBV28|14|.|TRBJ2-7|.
CASSRLDSSYEQYF
TGTGCCAGCAGCCGCCTGGACAGCTCCTACGAGCAGTACTTC
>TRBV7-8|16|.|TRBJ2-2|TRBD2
CASSPPGLAFTGELFF
TGTGCCAGCAGTCCCCCGGGACTAGCATTCACCGGGGAGCTGTTTTTT
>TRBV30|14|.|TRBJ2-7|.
CAWSVSPGSYEQYF
TGTGCCTGGAGTGTAAGTCCGGGTTCCTACGAGCAGTACTTC
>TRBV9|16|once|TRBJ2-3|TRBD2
CASSERGGSSTDTQYF
TGTGCCAGCAGCGAGCGGGGGGGCTCAAGCACAGATACGCAGTATTTT
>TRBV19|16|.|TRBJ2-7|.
CASSTLPGEGSYEQYF
TGTGCCAGTAGTACATTACCGGGAGAAGGCTCCTACGAGCAGTACTTC
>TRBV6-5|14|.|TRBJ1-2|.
CASRTAGGNYGYTF
TGTGCCAGCAGGACCGCCGGCGGAAACTATGGCTACACCTTC
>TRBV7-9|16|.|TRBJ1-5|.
CASSLVGPDSNQPQHF
TGTGCCAGCAGCTTAGTAGGCCCCGACTCCAATCAGCCCCAGCATTTT
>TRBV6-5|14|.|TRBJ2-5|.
CASSYGGSQETQYF
TGTGCCAGCAGTTACGGTGGCAGCCAAGAGACCCAGTACTTC
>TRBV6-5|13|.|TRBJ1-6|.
CASSYLGDSPLHF
TGTGCCAGCAGTTACCTAGGGGACTCACCCCTCCACTTT
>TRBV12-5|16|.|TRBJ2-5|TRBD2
CASGLGGLAGVETQYF
TGTGCTAGTGGTTTGGGTGGACTAGCGGGAGTGGAGACCCAGTACTTC
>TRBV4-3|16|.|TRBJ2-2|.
CASSQDNFANTGELFF
TGCGCCAGCAGCCAAGATAACTTCGCGAACACCGGGGAGCTGTTTTTT
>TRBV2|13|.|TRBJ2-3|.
CASSAYTGDTQYF
TGTGCCAGCAGCGCCTATACAGGGGATACGCAGTATTTT
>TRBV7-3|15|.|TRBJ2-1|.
CASSLEGASYNEQFF
TGTGCCAGCAGCTTGGAGGGCGCTTCCTACAATGAGCAGTTCTTC